This note documents a single TCR beta chain sequence. The record originates from a study of technical replicates of blood from a handful of donors. Produced via immunoSEQ multiplex PCR; TCRdb's table is partial and in-frame only. The sample lists 60,000 to 80,000 clones; around 94% were seen once. The CDR3 spans 14 residues. Germline V gene sequence: CDR1 MNHEY, CDR2 SVGAGI. Between the trimmed V and J ends, which lost 4 bases and 4 bases, there was a span of 11 bases. The sample was T cells isolated from PBMCs. The gene calls are TRBV6-5 and TRBJ1-3; the D gene is possibly TRBD1 (5 bases). The TCR was taken from a human donor in good health. The CDR3 loop is CASSWTKEGNTIYF. CDR3 nucleotides: TGTGCCAGCAGTTGGACAAAAGAAGGAAACACCATATATTTT.